This T cell receptor beta chain was sequenced in a study of cytomegalovirus exposure and HLA in healthy donors. The PCR made use of 60 Vbeta and 13 Jbeta primers. The assay was immunoSEQ multiplex PCR, and TCRdb's table has in-frame clones only and misses some. Of fewer than 200,000 clones listed, roughly four fifths are singletons. The sequencing input was PBMCs. This TCR derives from a man aged 50-59 years in good health and CMV-seronegative.

The CDR3 DNA reads as TGCAGCGTTGGCGAGAATGAGCAGTTCTTC. Translated, it gives CSVGENEQFF. The rearrangement links TRBV29-1 to TRBJ2-1; D not certain. Per germline, CDR1 SQVTM and CDR2 ANQGSEA. CDR3 length: 10 amino acids. V was clipped by 4 bases and J by 7 bases, with 5 bases between them.